This TCR beta chain was recovered during a study of somatic mutations in cytotoxic T cells in rheumatoid arthritis. Only in-frame clones appear in the TCRdb table, and some are missing; sequencing was by immunoSEQ multiplex PCR. The sample carries approximately 9,500 clones, just under 85% recorded once. The V end lost 0 bases, the J end lost 7 bases, and 3 bases lay between the germline ends. Germline CDR1 is MNHEY and CDR2 is SVGAGI. The CDR3 contains 11 residues. Study-wide points: It was found that CD8+ T-cell clonality in rheumatoid arthritis patients did not differ significantly from that in age-matched healthy controls.

As concerns this clone: The antigen is undetermined.

The V call is TRBV6-5, the J call TRBJ1-1; D is unresolved. The sequence derives from an adult with rheumatoid arthritis. Input material: CD8+ T cells sorted from blood. CDR3: CASSYSGEAFF. Written as DNA, the CDR3 is TGTGCCAGCAGTTACTCGGGTGAAGCTTTCTTT.